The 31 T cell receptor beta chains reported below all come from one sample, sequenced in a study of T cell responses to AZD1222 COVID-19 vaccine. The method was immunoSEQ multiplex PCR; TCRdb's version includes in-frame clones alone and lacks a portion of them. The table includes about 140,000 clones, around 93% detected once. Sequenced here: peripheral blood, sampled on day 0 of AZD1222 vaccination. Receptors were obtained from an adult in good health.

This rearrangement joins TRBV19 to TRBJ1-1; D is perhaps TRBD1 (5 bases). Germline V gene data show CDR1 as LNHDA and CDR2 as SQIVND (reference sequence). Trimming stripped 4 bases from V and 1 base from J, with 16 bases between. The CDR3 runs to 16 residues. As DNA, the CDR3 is TGTGCCAGTAGTACTCCTCAGGGCCTCTGGAACACTGAAGCTTTCTTT. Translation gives CASSTPQGLWNTEAFF.

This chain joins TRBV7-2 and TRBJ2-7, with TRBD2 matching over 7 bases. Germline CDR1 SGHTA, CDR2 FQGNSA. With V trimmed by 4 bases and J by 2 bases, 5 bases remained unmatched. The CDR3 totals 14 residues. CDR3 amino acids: CASSSPGLTYEQYF. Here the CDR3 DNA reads TGTGCCAGCAGCTCTCCGGGACTAACCTACGAGCAGTACTTC.

CDR3 amino acids: CASSLGTGGRYTEAFF. For the CDR3, the DNA is TGTGCCAGCAGCCTCGGGACAGGGGGCAGGTACACTGAAGCTTTCTTT. The chain carries TRBV7-2 and TRBJ1-1, with 12 positions matching TRBD1. Germline loops: CDR1 SGHTA, CDR2 FQGNSA. The CDR3 sequence is 16 residues long. Losses at the gene ends were 5 bases for V and 3 bases for J; bases not matched to a gene: 7.

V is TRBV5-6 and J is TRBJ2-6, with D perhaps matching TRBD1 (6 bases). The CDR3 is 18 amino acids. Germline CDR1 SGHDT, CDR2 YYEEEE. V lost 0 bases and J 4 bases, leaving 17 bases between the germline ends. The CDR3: CASSLGNPTGYGANVLTF. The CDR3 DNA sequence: TGTGCCAGCAGCTTGGGGAACCCCACAGGGTACGGGGCCAACGTCCTGACTTTC.

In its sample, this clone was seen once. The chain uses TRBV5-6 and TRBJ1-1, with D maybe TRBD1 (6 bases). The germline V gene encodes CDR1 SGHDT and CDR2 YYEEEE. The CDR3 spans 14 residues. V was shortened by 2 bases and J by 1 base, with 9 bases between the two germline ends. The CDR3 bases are TGTGCCAGCAGCTTTAGGGGGAAGAACACTGAAGCTTTCTTT. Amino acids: CASSFRGKNTEAFF.

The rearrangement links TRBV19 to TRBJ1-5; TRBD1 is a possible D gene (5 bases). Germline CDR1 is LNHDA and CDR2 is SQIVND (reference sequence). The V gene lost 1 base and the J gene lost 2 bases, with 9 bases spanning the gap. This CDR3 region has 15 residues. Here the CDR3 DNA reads TGTGCCAGTAGTATAGTCGCCAGGGGCAATCAGCCCCAGCATTTT. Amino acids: CASSIVARGNQPQHF.

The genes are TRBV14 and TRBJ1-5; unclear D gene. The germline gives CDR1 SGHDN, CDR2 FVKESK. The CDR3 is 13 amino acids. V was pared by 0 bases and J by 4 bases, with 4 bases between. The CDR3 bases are TGTGCCAGCAGCCAAGACTGGAATCAGCCCCAGCATTTT. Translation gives CASSQDWNQPQHF.

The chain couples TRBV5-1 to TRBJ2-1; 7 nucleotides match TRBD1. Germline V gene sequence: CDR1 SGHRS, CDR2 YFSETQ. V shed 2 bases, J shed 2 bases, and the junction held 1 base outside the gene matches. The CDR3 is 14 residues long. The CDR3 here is CASSFRGTYNEQFF. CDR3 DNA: TGCGCCAGCAGCTTCAGGGGGACCTACAATGAGCAGTTCTTC.

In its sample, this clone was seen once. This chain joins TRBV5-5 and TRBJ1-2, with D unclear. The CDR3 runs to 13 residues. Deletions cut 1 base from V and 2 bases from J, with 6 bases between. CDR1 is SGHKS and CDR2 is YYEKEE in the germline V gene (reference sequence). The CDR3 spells CASSLSSNYGYTF. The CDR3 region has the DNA TGTGCCAGCAGCTTGTCTTCCAACTATGGCTACACCTTC.

In DNA form, the CDR3 reads TGTGCCAGCAGCCGGACAGGGAGTGGGATGGGGAACAGCAATCAGCCCCAGCATTTT. It specifies CASSRTGSGMGNSNQPQHF. The chain couples TRBV7-2 to TRBJ1-5, with 8 bases lining up with TRBD1. The germline CDR1 and CDR2 sequences are SGHTA and FQGNSA. CDR3 size: 19 residues. J lost 1 base, V lost 5 bases, and 16 bases had no gene match.

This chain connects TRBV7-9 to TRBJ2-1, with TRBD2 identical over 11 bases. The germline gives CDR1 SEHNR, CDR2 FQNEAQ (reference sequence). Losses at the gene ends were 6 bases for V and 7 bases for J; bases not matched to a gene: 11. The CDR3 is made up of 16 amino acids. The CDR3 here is CASSPTSGGSWNEQFF. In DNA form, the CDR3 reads TGTGCCAGCAGTCCTACTAGCGGGGGCTCGTGGAATGAGCAGTTCTTC.

CDR3: CASSLVAPNTEAFF. The DNA for the CDR3 is TGTGCCAGCAGCTTAGTCGCCCCGAACACTGAAGCTTTCTTT. The chain recombines TRBV5-5 with TRBJ1-1; unclear D gene. V lost 2 bases and J lost 1, with 9 bases in between. The germline CDR1 and CDR2 sequences are SGHKS and YYEKEE (reference sequence). The length of the CDR3 is 14 residues. Full variable domain (missing parts from reference TRBV5-5 and TRBJ1-1): DAGVTQSPTHLIKTRGQQVTLRCSPISGHKSVSWYQQVLGQGPQFIFQYYEKEERGRGNFPDRFSARQFPNYSSELNVNALLLGDSALYLCASSLVAPNTEAFFGQGTRLTVV.

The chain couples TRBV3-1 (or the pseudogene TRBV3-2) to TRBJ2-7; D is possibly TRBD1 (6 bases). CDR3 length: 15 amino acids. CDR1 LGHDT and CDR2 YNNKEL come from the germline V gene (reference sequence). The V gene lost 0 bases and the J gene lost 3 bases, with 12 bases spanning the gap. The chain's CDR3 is CASSQEDRQGYEQYF. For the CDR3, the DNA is TGTGCCAGCAGCCAAGAAGACAGGCAGGGCTACGAGCAGTACTTC.

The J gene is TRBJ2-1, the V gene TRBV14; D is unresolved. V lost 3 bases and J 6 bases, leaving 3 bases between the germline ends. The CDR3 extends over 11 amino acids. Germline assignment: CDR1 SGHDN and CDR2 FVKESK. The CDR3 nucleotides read TGTGCCAGCAGCCAGGTCAATGAGCAGTTCTTC. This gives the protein CASSQVNEQFF. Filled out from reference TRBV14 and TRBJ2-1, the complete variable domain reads EAGVTQFPSHSVIEKGQTVTLRCDPISGHDNLYWYRRVMGKEIKFLLHFVKESKQDESGMPNNRFLAERTGGTYSTLKVQPAELEDSGVYFCASSQVNEQFFGPGTRLTVL.

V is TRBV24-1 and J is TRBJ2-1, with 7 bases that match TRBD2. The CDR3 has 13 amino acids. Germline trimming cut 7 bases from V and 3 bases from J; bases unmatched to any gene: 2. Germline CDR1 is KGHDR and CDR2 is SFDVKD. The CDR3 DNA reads TGTGCCACCAGCGGGGGGATCTACAATGAGCAGTTCTTC. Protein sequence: CATSGGIYNEQFF.

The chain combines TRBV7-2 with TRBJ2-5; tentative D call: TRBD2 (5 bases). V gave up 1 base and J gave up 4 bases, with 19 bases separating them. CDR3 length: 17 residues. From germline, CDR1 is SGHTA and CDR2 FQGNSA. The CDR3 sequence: CASSLDPPRVGGETQYF. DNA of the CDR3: TGTGCCAGCAGCTTAGACCCCCCGAGGGTCGGAGGAGAGACCCAGTACTTC.

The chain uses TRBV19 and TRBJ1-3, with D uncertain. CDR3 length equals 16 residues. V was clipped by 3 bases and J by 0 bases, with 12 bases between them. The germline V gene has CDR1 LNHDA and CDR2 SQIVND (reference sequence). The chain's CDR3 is CASSIKGPSSGNTIYF. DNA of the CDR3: TGTGCCAGTAGTATCAAAGGACCGTCCTCTGGAAACACCATATATTTT.

CDR3 DNA sequence: TGTGCCATCAGTGAATTAGGGGGATCCGGAAACACCATATATTTT. Translated, it gives CAISELGGSGNTIYF. The J gene is TRBJ1-3, the V gene TRBV10-3, with a weak D call TRBD1 (6 bases). Germline values: CDR1 ENHRY, CDR2 SYGVKD. V lost 3 bases and J lost 4, with 13 bases in between. The CDR3 is 15 residues long.

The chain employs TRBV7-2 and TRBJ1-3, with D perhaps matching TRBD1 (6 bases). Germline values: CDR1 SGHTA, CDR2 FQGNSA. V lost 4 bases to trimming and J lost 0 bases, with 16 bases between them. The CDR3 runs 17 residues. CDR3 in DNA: TGTGCCAGCAGCTCCGGGGCAGGGGAGAGCTCTGGAAACACCATATATTTT. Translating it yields CASSSGAGESSGNTIYF.

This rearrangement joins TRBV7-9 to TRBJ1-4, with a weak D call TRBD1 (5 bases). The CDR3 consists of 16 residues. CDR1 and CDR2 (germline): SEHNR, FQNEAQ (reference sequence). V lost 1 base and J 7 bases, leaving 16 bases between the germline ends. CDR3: CASSLVPAGPGEKLFF. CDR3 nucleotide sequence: TGTGCCAGCAGCTTAGTCCCGGCGGGGCCCGGTGAAAAACTGTTTTTT.

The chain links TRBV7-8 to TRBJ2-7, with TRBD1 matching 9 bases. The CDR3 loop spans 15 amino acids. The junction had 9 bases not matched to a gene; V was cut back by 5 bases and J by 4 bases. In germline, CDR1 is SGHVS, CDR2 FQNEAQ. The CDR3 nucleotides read TGTGCCAGCAGCCCCCAGGGGACAGGGTTTTACGAGCAGTACTTC. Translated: CASSPQGTGFYEQYF.

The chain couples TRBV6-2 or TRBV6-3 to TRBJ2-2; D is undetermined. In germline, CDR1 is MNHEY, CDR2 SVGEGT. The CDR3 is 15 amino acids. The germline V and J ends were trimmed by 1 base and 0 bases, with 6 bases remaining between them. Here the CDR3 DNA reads TGTGCCAGCAGTTACTACAGCGCGAACACCGGGGAGCTGTTTTTT. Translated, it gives CASSYYSANTGELFF.

The DNA for the CDR3 is TGTGCCATCAGCGCCGGCGGGGGGGCCCTGAACACTGAAGCTTTCTTT. It specifies CAISAGGGALNTEAFF. The V call is TRBV10-3, the J call TRBJ1-1; a possible D gene is TRBD1 (6 bases). V was shortened by 6 bases and J by 0 bases, with 17 bases between the two germline ends. This CDR3 region has 16 residues. Per germline, CDR1 ENHRY and CDR2 SYGVKD.

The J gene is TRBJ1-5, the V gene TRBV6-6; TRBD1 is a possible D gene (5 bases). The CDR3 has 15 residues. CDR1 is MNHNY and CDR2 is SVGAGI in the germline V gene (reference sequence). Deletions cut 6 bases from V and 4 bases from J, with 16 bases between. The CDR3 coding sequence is TGTGCCAGCAGGAAGGACAAGGAGAGGAATCAGCCCCAGCATTTT. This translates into CASRKDKERNQPQHF.

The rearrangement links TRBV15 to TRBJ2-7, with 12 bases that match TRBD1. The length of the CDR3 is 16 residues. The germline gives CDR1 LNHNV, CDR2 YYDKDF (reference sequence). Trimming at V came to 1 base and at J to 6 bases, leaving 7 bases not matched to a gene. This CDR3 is CATSRGRDRGQVEQYF. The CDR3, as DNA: TGTGCCACCAGCAGAGGTCGGGACAGGGGGCAGGTCGAGCAGTACTTC.

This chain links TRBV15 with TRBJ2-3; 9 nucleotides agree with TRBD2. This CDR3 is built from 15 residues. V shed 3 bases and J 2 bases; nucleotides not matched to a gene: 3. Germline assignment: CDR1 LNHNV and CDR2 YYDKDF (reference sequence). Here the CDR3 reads CATSSPSGNTDTQYF. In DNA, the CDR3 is TGTGCCACCAGCAGTCCTAGCGGGAACACAGATACGCAGTATTTT.

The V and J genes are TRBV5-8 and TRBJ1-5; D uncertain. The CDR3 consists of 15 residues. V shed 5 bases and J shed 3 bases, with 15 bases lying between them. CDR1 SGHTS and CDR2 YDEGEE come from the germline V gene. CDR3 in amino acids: CASSQGAGNNQPQHF. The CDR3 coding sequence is TGTGCCAGCAGTCAAGGAGCAGGCAACAATCAGCCCCAGCATTTT.

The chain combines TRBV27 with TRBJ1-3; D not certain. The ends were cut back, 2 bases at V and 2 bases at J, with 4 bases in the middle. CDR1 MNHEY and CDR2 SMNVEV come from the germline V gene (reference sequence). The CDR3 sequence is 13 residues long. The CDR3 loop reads CASSLVAGNTIYF. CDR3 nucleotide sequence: TGTGCCAGCAGTTTAGTAGCTGGAAACACCATATATTTT.

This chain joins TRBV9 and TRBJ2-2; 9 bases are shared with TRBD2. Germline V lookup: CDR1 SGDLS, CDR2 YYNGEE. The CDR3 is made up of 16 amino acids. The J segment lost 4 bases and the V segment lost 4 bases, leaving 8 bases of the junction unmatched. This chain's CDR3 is CASSPNSGSFTGELFF. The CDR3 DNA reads TGTGCCAGCAGCCCCAATAGCGGGAGTTTCACCGGGGAGCTGTTTTTT.

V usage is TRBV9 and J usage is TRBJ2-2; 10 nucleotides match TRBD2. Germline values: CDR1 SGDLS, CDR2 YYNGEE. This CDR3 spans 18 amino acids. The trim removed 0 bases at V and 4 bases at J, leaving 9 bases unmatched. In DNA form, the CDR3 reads TGTGCCAGCAGCGTAGATGGTAGCGGGGGGTTCGGCACCGGGGAGCTGTTTTTT. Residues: CASSVDGSGGFGTGELFF.

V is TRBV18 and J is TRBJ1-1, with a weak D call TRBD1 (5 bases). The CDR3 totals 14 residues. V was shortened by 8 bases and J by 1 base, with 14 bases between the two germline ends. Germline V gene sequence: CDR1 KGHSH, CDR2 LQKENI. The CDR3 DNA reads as TGTGCCAGCGTCCCGGGGACGGGGAACACTGAAGCTTTCTTT. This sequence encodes CASVPGTGNTEAFF.